A selection of T cell receptor beta chains follows, all from one sample in a study of cytomegalovirus exposure and HLA in healthy donors. Using immunoSEQ multiplex PCR, the repertoire was profiled, and TCRdb retains in-frame clones only, with some absent. This listing includes 70,000 or so clones. The source material was PBMCs. These receptors were collected from a man aged 35-49 years in good health and CMV-seronegative. The conserved cysteine and the conserved F or W are not part of the CDR3 here. The order of the fields is V gene, J gene, CDR3 protein.

TRBV4-3	TRBJ1-2	ASSQGEGQGHYGYT
TRBV30	TRBJ1-2	AWGRDRGYGYT
TRBV11-2	TRBJ2-3	ASSLDTAGALDTQY
TRBV9	TRBJ2-3	ASSGDTRSTDTQY
TRBV6-1	TRBJ2-3	ASSPSGRTDTQY
TRBV5-8	TRBJ1-5	ASSFGQGGFNQPQH
TRBV28	TRBJ1-1	ASSGPGPNTEAF
TRBV28	TRBJ2-7	ATQGPSYEQY
TRBV5-1	TRBJ2-2	ASRATTGSAGELF
TRBV11-3	TRBJ2-7	ASSLDREDEQY
TRBV7-2	TRBJ1-2	ASSAGDGGRGYT
TRBV7-9	TRBJ2-7	ASSLDSVHSYEQY
TRBV6-1	TRBJ1-6	ASRKSSYNSPLH
TRBV19	TRBJ2-5	ASSIGVGTQY
TRBV5-1	TRBJ2-3	ASSSTGYDTDTQY
TRBV18	TRBJ1-5	ANPPGHSTGNMSNQPQH
TRBV29-1	TRBJ2-7	SARSPGTSGVMH
TRBV2	TRBJ2-7	ASSEDYPGTGVSNYEQY
TRBV5-1	TRBJ2-1	ASSRGDGSYNEQF
TRBV25-1	TRBJ2-3	ASSEPRQGENTDTQY
TRBV6-4	TRBJ2-2	ASRTGGTGELF
TRBV25-1	TRBJ2-3	ASSEAQGLDTQY
TRBV5-6	TRBJ1-2	ASIPYVEGPGYGYT
TRBV6-6	TRBJ1-1	ASSPEGVRTEAF
TRBV7-2	TRBJ1-2	ASSTPWDRVDVVDGYT
TRBV5-1	TRBJ2-3	ASSPQDPSTDTQY
TRBV5-6	TRBJ2-1	ASSLGGDNEQF
TRBV5-4	TRBJ1-6	ASSVQGYESPLH
TRBV6-1	TRBJ1-4	ASSAGTGTNEKLF
TRBV6-5	TRBJ1-5	ASSSSLYSNQPQH
TRBV6-1	TRBJ2-7	ATEPGQGPYEQY
TRBV7-9	TRBJ1-5	ASSYGGGNQPQH
TRBV6-5	TRBJ2-7	ASSYGTGMGQY
TRBV11-2	TRBJ1-2	ASSPITGTGSGYT